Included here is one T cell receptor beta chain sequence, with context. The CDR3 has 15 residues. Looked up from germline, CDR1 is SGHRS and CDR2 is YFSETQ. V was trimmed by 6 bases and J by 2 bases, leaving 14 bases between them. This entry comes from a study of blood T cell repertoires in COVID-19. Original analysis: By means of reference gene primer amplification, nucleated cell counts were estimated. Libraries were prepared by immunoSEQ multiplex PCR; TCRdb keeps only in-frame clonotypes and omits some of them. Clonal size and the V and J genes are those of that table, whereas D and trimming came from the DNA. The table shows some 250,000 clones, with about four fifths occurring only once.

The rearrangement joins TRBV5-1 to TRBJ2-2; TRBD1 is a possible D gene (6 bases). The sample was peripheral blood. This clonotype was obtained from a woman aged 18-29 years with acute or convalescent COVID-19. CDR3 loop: CASIPPDSNTGELFF. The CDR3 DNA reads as TGCGCCAGCATCCCACCGGACAGTAACACCGGGGAGCTGTTTTTT.